The 15 T cell receptor beta chains below were found in one sample sequenced in a study of identical twins listed by TCRdb under 2016. Library prep was done by 5' RACE. The sequencing machine was an Illumina HiSeq 2000. TCRdb passed the public sequencing reads through fastp at Q25 and MiXCR, retaining productive beta sequences. Rows matching on CDR3 protein sequence are summarized as one entry with the most common DNA and genes. The sample records approximately 590,000 distinct CDR3 sequences, around a tenth of which are singletons. Together, the top ten hold approximately 3% of the sample. These data were likewise used in another study, on yellow fever vaccine responses in identical twins.

Source material: PBMCs. The receptors were sampled from a woman younger than 35 in good health.

Many counts were recorded for this clonotype. The V gene is TRBV5-1, the J gene TRBJ1-1; D is possibly TRBD1 (5 bases). V was clipped by 1 base and J by 8 bases, with 12 bases between them. Looked up from germline, CDR1 is SGHRS and CDR2 is YFSETQ. CDR3 length equals 13 residues. The CDR3 is CASSLSMAGEAFF. As DNA, the CDR3 is TGCGCCAGCAGCTTGTCCATGGCAGGGGAAGCTTTCTTT.

The J gene is TRBJ2-3, the V gene TRBV30; 8 bases map to TRBD2. Germline CDR1 reads GTSNPN; CDR2 reads SVGIG (reference sequence). This CDR3 region has 14 residues. The junction had 3 bases not matched to a gene; V was cut back by 0 bases and J by 4 bases. CDR3 coding DNA: TGTGCCTGGAGTGTCGGGGGGGTGGCAGATACGCAGTATTTT. This gives the protein CAWSVGGVADTQYF.

V and J are TRBV12-3 or TRBV12-4 and TRBJ2-7; tentatively, D is TRBD1 or TRBD2 (5 bases each). CDR3 length: 18 amino acids. V shed 0 bases and J shed 0 bases, with 18 bases lying between them. For the CDR3, the DNA is TGTGCCAGCAGTTTAGCGGCGCCGGGACGGATGAGCTCCTACGAGCAGTACTTC. It encodes CASSLAAPGRMSSYEQYF.

The chain joins TRBV6-2 or TRBV6-3 to TRBJ2-6; D call uncertain. The V and J ends lost 2 bases and 1 base respectively, with 6 bases between them. Germline lookup yields CDR1 MNHEY and CDR2 SVGEGT. The length of the CDR3 is 15 residues. Written as DNA, the CDR3 is TGTGCCAGCAGTTACGACGGGTCTGGGGCCAACGTCCTGACTTTC. The encoded protein is CASSYDGSGANVLTF.

This clonotype was recorded many times. The chain uses TRBV7-9 and TRBJ2-7; D unclear. This CDR3 comprises 12 residues. Trimming pared 3 bases from V and 7 bases from J, leaving 10 bases between. Germline values: CDR1 SEHNR, CDR2 FQNEAQ (reference sequence). The CDR3 DNA reads TGTGCCAGCAGCTTTACGCCTACTGAGCAGTACTTC. Amino acid sequence: CASSFTPTEQYF.

The chain uses TRBV12-3 or TRBV12-4 and TRBJ2-1; no firm D call. This CDR3 region has 11 residues. The ends were cut back, 2 bases at V and 11 bases at J, with 7 bases in the middle. Here the CDR3 reads CASSLNEKQFF. The CDR3 region has the DNA TGTGCCAGCAGTTTAAACGAGAAGCAGTTCTTC.

In this sample, this clonotype turned up many times. The chain couples TRBV12-3 or TRBV12-4 to TRBJ1-2, with 9 bases identical to TRBD1. The V segment lost 2 bases and the J segment 4 bases; nucleotides outside the gene matches: 11. The CDR3 spans 17 residues. CDR3 nucleotide sequence: TGTGCCAGCAGTTTAATCCCAGGACAGGGGTCCTTCTATGGCTACACCTTC. Protein: CASSLIPGQGSFYGYTF.

This clonotype has just a few counts. The V call is TRBV5-1, the J call TRBJ1-1; no definite D call. The V and J ends lost 4 bases and 5 bases respectively, with 18 bases between them. CDR1 is SGHRS, CDR2 YFSETQ, per germline. The CDR3 contains 15 residues. The chain's CDR3 is CASSELVASGTEAFF. CDR3 bases: TGCGCCAGCAGCGAGTTGGTCGCGTCGGGAACTGAAGCTTTCTTT.

The rearrangement links TRBV6-1 to TRBJ2-2; 7 positions agree with TRBD2. Per germline, CDR1 MNHNS and CDR2 SASEGT. V gave up 0 bases and J gave up 6 bases; unmatched junction bases: 7. The CDR3 sequence is 16 residues long. The DNA of the CDR3 is TGTGCCAGCAGTGAAGCGGGAGGGGATGGGTCCGGGGAGCTGTTTTTT. This encodes CASSEAGGDGSGELFF.

This clonotype was seen more than once but under ten times. J is TRBJ1-3 and V is TRBV6-1; 8 nucleotides line up with TRBD1. The V and J ends lost 6 bases and 0 bases, in that order; junction bases with no gene match: 4. The germline CDR1 and CDR2 sequences are MNHNS and SASEGT. There are 15 residues in the CDR3. This chain's CDR3 is CASRGQVSSGNTIYF. The DNA of the CDR3 is TGTGCCAGCAGGGGACAGGTCAGCTCTGGAAACACCATATATTTT.

This sequence joins TRBV14 and TRBJ2-1, with 7 bases that match TRBD1. CDR1 SGHDN and CDR2 FVKESK come from the germline V gene. V was pared by 2 bases and J by 5 bases, with 9 bases of the junction left unmatched. CDR3 length equals 16 residues. CDR3 DNA: TGTGCCAGCAGCCAAAATTGGGACAGAAAACACAATGAGCAGTTCTTC. Encoded protein: CASSQNWDRKHNEQFF.

The genes are TRBV6-2 or TRBV6-3 and TRBJ2-1; 8 nucleotides line up with TRBD2. This CDR3 has 16 residues. Germline CDR1 and CDR2: MNHEY and SVGEGT. With 10 bases clipped from V and 2 bases from J, the junction kept 13 bases outside the gene matches. CDR3 residues: CAIGERERPPYNEQFF. The DNA for the CDR3 is TGTGCCATCGGCGAGCGGGAGAGGCCCCCCTACAATGAGCAGTTCTTC.

V is TRBV7-3 and J is TRBJ2-2; D remains unclear. The CDR3 is 13 residues long. Looked up from germline, CDR1 is SGHTA and CDR2 is FQGTGA. V was shortened by 5 bases and J by 6 bases, with 10 bases between the two germline ends. In DNA form, the CDR3 reads TGTGCCAGCAGCCTTCTCTCCGCCGGGGAGCTGTTTTTT. This gives the protein CASSLLSAGELFF.

This clonotype was detected many times. The V and J genes are TRBV5-1 and TRBJ2-2, with TRBD2 as a possible D gene (5 bases). Germline loops: CDR1 SGHRS, CDR2 YFSETQ. V lost 0 bases to trimming and J lost 3 bases, with 9 bases between them. The CDR3 is 15 residues long. This CDR3 reads CASSLGLYDTGELFF. The CDR3 bases are TGCGCCAGCAGCTTGGGACTATATGACACCGGGGAGCTGTTTTTT. Full variable domain (missing parts from reference TRBV5-1 and TRBJ2-2): KAGVTQTPRYLIKTRGQQVTLSCSPISGHRSVSWYQQTPGQGLQFLFEYFSETQRNKGNFPGRFSGRQFSNSRSEMNVSTLELGDSALYLCASSLGLYDTGELFFGEGSRLTVL.

The chain uses TRBV28 and TRBJ1-6, with a tentative D call TRBD1 (5 bases). The CDR3 length is 13 residues. Per germline, CDR1 MDHEN and CDR2 SYDVKM. V gave up 8 bases and J gave up 10 bases, with 15 bases separating them. CDR3 residues: CASHPGGLSPLHF. In DNA, the CDR3 is TGTGCCAGCCACCCGGGGGGGTTGTCACCCCTCCACTTT.